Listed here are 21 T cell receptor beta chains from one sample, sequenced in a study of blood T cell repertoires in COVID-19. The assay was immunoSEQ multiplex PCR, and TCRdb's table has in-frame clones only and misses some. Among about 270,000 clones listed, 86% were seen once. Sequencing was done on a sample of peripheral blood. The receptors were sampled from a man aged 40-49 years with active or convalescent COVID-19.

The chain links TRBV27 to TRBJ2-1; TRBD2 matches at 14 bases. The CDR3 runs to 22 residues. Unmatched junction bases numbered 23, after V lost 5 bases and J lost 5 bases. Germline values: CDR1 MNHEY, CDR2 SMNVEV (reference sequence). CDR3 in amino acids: CASSPRWTSGRPTFPLDNEQFF. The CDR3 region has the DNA TGTGCCAGCAGTCCCCGGTGGACTAGCGGGAGGCCTACCTTCCCCCTAGACAATGAGCAGTTCTTC.

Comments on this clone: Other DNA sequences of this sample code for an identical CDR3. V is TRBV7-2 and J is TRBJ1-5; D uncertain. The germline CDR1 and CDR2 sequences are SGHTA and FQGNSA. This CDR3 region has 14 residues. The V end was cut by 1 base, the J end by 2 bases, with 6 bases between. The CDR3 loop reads CASSLVQGNQPQHF. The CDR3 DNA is TGTGCCAGCAGCTTAGTTCAGGGCAATCAGCCCCAGCATTTT.

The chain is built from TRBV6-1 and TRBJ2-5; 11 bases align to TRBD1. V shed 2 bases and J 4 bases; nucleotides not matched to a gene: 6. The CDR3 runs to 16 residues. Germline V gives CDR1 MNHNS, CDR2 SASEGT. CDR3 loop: CASSEITGTGGETQYF. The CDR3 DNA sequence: TGTGCCAGCAGTGAAATCACCGGGACAGGGGGAGAGACCCAGTACTTC.

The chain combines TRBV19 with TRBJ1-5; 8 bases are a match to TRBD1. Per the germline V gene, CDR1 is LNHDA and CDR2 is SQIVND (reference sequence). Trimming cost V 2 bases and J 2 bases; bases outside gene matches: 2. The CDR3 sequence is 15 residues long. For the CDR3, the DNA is TGTGCCAGTAGTATAATGGGACAGGGCAATCAGCCCCAGCATTTT. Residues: CASSIMGQGNQPQHF.

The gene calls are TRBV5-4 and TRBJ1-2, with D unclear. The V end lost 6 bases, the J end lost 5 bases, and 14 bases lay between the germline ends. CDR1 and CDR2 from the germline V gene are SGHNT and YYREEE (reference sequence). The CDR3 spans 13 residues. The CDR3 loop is CASTTGRDYGYTF. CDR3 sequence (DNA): TGTGCCAGCACCACTGGGCGGGATTATGGCTACACCTTC.

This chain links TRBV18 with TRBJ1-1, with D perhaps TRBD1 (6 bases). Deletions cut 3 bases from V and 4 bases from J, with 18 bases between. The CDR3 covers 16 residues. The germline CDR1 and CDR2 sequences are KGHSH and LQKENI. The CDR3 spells CASSPQSWEGGTEAFF. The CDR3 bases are TGTGCCAGCTCACCCCAAAGCTGGGAAGGGGGCACTGAAGCTTTCTTT.

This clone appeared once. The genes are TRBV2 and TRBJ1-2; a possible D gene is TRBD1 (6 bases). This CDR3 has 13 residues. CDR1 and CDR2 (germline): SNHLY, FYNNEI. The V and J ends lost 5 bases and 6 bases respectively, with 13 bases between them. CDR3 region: CASSLGAGDGYTF. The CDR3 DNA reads TGTGCCAGCAGTCTGGGGGCCGGGGATGGCTACACCTTC.

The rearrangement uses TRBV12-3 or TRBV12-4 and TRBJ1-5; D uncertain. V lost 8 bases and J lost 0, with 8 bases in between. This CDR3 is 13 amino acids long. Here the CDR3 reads CASGPGSNQPQHF. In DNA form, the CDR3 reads TGTGCCAGCGGTCCGGGTAGCAATCAGCCCCAGCATTTT.

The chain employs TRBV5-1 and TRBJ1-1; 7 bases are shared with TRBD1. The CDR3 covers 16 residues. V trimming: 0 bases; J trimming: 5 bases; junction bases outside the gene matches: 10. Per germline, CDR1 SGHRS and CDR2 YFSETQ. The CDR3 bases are TGCGCCAGCAGCTTGGGACTAACAGGGGAGCGGACTGAAGCTTTCTTT. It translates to CASSLGLTGERTEAFF.

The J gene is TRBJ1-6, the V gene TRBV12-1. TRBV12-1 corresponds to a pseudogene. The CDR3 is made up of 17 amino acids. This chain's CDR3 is CASRLTPLAGAYSPLHF. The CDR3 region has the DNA TGTGCCAGCAGGTTAACTCCCCTTGCGGGGGCATATTCACCCCTCCACTTT.

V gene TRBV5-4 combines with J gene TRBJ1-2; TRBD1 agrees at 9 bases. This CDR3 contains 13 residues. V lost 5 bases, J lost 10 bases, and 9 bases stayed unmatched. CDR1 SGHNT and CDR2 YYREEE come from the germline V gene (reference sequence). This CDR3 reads CASSQQGAGSYTF. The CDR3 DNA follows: TGTGCCAGCAGTCAACAGGGGGCTGGGTCCTACACCTTC.

In DNA, the CDR3 is TGTGCCTGGAGTCCAAGACAAACAGCTTTCTTT. The encoded protein is CAWSPRQTAFF. J is TRBJ1-1 and V is TRBV30, with D hard to call. The CDR3 is 11 residues long. Germline loops: CDR1 GTSNPN, CDR2 SVGIG (reference sequence). Trimming pared 2 bases from V and 10 bases from J, leaving 11 bases between.

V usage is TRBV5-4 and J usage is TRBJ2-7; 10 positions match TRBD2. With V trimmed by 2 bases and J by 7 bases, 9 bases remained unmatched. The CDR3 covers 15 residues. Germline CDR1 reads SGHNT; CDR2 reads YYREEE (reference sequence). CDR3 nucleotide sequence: TGTGCCAGCAGCTTCGCCGGGACTAGCGCTCGGGAGCAGTACTTC. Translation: CASSFAGTSAREQYF.

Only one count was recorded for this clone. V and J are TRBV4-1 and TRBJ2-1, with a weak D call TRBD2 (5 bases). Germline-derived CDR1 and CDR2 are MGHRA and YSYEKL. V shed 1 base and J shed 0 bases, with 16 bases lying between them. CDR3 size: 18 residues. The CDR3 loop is CASSQVGLVHASYNEQFF. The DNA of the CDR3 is TGCGCCAGCAGCCAAGTAGGACTGGTGCACGCCTCCTACAATGAGCAGTTCTTC.

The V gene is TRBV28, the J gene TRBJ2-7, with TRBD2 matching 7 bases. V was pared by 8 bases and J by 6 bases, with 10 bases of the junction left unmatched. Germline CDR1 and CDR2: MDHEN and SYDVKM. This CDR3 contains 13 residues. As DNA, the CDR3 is TGTGCCAGCGGTGGGGAGGGGCAGGCCGAGCAGTACTTC. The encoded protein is CASGGEGQAEQYF.

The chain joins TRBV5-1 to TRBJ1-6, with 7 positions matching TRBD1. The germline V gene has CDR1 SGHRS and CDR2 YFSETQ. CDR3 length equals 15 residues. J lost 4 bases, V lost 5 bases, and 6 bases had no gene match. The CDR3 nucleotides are TGCGCCAGCAGTCGGGACAGCGATTATAATTCACCCCTCCACTTT. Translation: CASSRDSDYNSPLHF. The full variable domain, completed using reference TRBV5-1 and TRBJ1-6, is KAGVTQTPRYLIKTRGQQVTLSCSPISGHRSVSWYQQTPGQGLQFLFEYFSETQRNKGNFPGRFSGRQFSNSRSEMNVSTLELGDSALYLCASSRDSDYNSPLHFGNGTRLTVT.

CDR3: CSVVPQGNTEAFF. The CDR3, as DNA: TGCAGCGTTGTGCCACAGGGAAACACTGAAGCTTTCTTT. This chain joins TRBV29-1 and TRBJ1-1, with a weak D call TRBD1 (6 bases). CDR1 is SQVTM and CDR2 is ANQGSEA in the germline V gene. V shed 4 bases and J shed 2 bases, with 11 bases lying between them. The CDR3 is made up of 13 amino acids.

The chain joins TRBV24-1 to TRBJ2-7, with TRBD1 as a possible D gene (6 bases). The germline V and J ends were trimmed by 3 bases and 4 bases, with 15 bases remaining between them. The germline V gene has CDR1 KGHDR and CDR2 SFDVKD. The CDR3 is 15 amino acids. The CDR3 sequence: CATSDKQGALYEQYF. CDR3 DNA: TGTGCCACCAGTGATAAACAGGGAGCCCTTTACGAGCAGTACTTC.

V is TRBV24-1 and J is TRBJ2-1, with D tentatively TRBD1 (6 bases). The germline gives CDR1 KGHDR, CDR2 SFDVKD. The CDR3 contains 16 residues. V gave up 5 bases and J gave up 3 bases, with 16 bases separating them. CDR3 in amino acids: CATSAAGTPGYNEQFF. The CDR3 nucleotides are TGTGCCACCAGTGCCGCCGGGACACCCGGCTACAATGAGCAGTTCTTC.

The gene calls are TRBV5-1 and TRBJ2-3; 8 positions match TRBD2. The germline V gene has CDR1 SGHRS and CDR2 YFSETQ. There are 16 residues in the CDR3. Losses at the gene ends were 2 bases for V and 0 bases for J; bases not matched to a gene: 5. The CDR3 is CASSFRSGDSTDTQYF. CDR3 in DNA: TGCGCCAGCAGCTTTCGTAGCGGGGATAGCACAGATACGCAGTATTTT.

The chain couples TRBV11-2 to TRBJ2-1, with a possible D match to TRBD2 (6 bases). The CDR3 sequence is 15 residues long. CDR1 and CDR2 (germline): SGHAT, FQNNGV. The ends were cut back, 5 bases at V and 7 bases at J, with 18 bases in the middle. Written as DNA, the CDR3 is TGTGCCAGCAGCACCGGGGGTCGGGTTGGGAATGAGCAGTTCTTC. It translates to CASSTGGRVGNEQFF.